Listed below are T cell receptor beta chains from one sample, sequenced in a study of control samples from healthy donors and cancer patients. Sequencing used immunoSEQ multiplex PCR; TCRdb keeps in-frame clones, though not all of them. This table holds around 110,000 clones, 80% to 90% found once. Source material: PBMCs. The receptors were gathered from a woman aged 50 to 65 with colorectal cancer. The CDR3 runs from the conserved cysteine through the conserved F or W. The order of the fields is V gene, J gene, CDR3 protein.

v_call: TRBV29-1; j_call: TRBJ1-4; cdr3_aa: CSVESSEKLFF
v_call: TRBV6-5; j_call: TRBJ2-3; cdr3_aa: CASAKDRDTDTQYF
v_call: TRBV9; j_call: TRBJ1-1; cdr3_aa: CASSVEPRGRGTEAFF
v_call: TRBV27; j_call: TRBJ1-4; cdr3_aa: CASSLFGAFNEKLFF
v_call: TRBV3-1/TRBV3-2; j_call: TRBJ2-5; cdr3_aa: CASSQDPGPRETQYF
v_call: TRBV19; j_call: TRBJ2-7; cdr3_aa: CASSIRDLGGEQYF
v_call: TRBV2; j_call: TRBJ1-3; cdr3_aa: CASFPGQGVGNTIYF
v_call: TRBV25-1; j_call: TRBJ2-5; cdr3_aa: CASSEARGLGETQYF
v_call: TRBV12-5; j_call: TRBJ2-7; cdr3_aa: CASGLDEFYEQYF
v_call: TRBV2; j_call: TRBJ2-2; cdr3_aa: CASTSSWSAGERTTGELFF
v_call: TRBV27; j_call: TRBJ1-1; cdr3_aa: CASSLLSSAYEFNTEAFF
v_call: TRBV6-1; j_call: TRBJ2-2; cdr3_aa: CATSDGTLNTGELFF
v_call: TRBV30; j_call: TRBJ2-3; cdr3_aa: CAWSVGLSDTQYF
v_call: TRBV28; j_call: TRBJ2-3; cdr3_aa: CASSKSEAGIDTQYF
v_call: TRBV2; j_call: TRBJ1-6; cdr3_aa: CASSEGGFYRGYTSPLHF
v_call: TRBV28; j_call: TRBJ2-2; cdr3_aa: CASSFDRTNTGELFF
v_call: TRBV2; j_call: TRBJ2-1; cdr3_aa: CASSSTRPNEQFF
v_call: TRBV3-1/TRBV3-2; j_call: TRBJ1-1; cdr3_aa: CASSPDRQGEAFF
v_call: TRBV16; j_call: TRBJ1-2; cdr3_aa: CASSQSTGGQNANYGYTF
v_call: TRBV10-3; j_call: TRBJ2-2; cdr3_aa: CASHPSGGIDTGELFF
v_call: TRBV5-1; j_call: TRBJ1-4; cdr3_aa: CASSWTGQLHEKLFF